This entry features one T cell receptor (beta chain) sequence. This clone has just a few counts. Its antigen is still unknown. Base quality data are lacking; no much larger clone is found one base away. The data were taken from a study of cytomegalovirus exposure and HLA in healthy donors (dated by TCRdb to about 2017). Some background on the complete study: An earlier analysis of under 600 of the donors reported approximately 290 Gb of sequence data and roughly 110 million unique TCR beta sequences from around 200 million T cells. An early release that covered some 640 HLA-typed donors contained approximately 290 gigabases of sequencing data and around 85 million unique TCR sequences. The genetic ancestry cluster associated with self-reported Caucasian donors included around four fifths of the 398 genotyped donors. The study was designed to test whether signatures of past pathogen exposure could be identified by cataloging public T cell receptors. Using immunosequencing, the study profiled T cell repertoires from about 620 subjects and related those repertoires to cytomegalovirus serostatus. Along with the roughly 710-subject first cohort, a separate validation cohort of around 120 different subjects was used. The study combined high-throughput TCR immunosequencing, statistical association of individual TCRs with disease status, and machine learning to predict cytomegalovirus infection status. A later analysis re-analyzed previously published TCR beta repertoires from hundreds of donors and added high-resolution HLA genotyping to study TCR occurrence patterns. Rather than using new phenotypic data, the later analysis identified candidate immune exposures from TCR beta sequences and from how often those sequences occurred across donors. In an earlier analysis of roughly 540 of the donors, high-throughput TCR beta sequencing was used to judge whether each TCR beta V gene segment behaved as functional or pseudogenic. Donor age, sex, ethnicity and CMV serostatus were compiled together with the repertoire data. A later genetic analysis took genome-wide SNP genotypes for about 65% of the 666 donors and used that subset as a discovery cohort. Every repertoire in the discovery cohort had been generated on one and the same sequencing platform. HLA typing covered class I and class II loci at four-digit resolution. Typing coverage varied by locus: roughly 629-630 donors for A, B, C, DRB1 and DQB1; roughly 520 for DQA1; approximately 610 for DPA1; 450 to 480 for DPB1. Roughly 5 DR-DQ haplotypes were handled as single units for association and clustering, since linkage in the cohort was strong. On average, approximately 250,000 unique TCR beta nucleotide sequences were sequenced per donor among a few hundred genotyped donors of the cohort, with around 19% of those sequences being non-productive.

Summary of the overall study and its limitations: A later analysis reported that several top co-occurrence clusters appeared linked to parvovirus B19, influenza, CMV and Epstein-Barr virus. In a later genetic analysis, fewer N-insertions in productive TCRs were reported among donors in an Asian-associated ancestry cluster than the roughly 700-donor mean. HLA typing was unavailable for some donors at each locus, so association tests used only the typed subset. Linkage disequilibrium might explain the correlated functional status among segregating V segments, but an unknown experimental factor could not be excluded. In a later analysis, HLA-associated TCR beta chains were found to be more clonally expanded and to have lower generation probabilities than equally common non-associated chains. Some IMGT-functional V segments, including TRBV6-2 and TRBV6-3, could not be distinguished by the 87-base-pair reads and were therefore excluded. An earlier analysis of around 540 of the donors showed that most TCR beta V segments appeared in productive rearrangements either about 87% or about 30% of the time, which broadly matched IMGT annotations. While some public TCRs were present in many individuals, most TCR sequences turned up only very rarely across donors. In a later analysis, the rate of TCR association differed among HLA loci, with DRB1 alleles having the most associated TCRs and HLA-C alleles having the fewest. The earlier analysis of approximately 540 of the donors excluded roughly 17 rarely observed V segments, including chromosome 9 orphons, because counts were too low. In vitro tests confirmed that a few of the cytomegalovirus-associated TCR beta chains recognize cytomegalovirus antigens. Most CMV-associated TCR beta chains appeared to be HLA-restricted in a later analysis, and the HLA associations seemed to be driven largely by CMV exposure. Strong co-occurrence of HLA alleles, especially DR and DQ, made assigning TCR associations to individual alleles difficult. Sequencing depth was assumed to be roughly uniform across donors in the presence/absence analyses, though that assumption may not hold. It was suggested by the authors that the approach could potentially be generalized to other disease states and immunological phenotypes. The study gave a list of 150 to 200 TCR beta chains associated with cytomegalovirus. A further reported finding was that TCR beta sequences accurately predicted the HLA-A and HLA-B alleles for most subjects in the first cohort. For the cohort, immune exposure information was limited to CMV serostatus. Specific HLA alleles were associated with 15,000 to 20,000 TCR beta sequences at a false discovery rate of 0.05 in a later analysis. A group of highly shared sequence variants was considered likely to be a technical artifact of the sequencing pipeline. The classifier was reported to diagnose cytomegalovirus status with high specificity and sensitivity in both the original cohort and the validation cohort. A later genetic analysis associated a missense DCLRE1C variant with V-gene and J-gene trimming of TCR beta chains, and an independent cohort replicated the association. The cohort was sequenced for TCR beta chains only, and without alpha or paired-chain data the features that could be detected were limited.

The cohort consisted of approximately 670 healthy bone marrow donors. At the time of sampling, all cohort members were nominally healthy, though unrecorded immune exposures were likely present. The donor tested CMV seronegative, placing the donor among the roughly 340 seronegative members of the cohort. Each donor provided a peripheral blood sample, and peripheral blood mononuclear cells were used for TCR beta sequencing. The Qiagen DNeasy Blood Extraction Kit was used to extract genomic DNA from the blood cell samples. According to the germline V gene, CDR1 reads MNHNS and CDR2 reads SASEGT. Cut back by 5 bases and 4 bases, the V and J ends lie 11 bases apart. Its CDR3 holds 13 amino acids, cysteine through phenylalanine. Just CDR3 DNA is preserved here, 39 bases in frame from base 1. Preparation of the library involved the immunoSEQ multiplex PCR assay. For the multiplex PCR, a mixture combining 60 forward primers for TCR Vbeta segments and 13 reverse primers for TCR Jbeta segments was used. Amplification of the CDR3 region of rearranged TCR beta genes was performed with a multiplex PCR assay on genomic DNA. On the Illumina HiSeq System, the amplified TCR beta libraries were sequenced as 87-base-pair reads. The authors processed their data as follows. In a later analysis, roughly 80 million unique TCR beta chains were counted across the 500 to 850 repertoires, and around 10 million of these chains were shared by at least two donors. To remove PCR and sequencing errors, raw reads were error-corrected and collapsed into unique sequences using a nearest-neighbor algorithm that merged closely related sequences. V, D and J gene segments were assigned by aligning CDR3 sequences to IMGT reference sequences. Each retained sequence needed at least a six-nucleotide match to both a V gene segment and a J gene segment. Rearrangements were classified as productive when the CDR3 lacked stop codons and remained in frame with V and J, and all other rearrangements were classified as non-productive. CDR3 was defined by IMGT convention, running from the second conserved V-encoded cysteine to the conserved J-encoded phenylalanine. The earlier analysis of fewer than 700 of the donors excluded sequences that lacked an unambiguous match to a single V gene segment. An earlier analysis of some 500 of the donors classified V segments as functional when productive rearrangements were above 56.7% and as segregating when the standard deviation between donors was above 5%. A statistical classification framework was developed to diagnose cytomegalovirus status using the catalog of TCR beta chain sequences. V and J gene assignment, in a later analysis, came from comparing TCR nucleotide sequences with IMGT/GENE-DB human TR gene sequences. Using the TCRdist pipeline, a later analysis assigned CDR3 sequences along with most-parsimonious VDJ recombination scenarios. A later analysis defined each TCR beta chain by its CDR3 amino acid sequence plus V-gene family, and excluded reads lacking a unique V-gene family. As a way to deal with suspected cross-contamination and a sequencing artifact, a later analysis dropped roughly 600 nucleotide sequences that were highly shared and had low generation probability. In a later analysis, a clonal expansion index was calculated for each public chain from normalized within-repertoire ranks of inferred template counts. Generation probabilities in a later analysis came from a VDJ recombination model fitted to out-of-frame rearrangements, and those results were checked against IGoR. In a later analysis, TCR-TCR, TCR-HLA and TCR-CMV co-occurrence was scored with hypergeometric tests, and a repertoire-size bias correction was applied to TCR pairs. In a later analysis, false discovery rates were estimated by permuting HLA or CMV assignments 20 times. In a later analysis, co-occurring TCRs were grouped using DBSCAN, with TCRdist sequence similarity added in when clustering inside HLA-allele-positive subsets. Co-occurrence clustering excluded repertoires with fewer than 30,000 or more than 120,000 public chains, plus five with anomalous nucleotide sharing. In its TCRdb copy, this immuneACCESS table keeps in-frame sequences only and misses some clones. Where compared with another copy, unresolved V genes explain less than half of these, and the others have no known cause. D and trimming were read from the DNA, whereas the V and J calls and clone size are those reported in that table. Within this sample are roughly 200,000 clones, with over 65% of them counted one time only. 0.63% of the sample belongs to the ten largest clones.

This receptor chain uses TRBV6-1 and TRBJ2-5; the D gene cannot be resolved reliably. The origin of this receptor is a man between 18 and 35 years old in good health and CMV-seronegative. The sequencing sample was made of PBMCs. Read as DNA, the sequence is TGTGCCAGCAGTCCGAGAGAGTCAGAGACCCAGTACTTC. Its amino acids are CASSPRESETQYF.